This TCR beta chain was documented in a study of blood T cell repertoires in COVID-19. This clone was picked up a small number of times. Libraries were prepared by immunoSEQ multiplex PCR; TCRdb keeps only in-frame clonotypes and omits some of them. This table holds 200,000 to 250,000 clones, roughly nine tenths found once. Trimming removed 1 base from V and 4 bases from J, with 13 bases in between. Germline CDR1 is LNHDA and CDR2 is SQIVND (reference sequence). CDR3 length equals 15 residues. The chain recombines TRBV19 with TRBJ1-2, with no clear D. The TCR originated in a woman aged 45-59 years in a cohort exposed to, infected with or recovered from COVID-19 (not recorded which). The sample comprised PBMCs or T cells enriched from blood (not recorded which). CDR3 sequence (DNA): TGTGCCAGTAGTATAGGCCTACAGCTAATCTATGGCTACACCTTC. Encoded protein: CASSIGLQLIYGYTF.